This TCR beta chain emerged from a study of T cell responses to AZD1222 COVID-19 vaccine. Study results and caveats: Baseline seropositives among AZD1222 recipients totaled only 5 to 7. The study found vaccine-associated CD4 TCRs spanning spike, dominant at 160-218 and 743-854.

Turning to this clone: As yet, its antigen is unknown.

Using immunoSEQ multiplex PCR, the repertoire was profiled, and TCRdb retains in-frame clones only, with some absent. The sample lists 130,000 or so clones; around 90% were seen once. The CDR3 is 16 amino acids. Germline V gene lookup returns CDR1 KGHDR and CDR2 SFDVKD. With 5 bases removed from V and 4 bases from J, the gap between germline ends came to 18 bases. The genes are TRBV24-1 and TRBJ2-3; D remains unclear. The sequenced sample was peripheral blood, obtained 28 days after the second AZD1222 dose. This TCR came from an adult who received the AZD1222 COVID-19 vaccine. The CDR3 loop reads CATSGYGPDNADTQYF. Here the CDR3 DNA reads TGTGCCACCAGTGGCTATGGTCCCGACAACGCAGATACGCAGTATTTT.